A single sample is the source of the 14 T cell receptor beta chains below, sequenced in a study of blood T cell repertoires in COVID-19. Only in-frame clones appear in the TCRdb table, and some are missing; sequencing was by immunoSEQ multiplex PCR. Of approximately 290,000 clones listed, 65% to 85% are singletons. Sequencing input: peripheral blood. These receptors came from a person aged 65 to 79 with COVID-19, enrolled during active disease.

The chain recombines TRBV7-2 with TRBJ1-4; 7 nucleotides agree with TRBD1. The V segment lost 4 bases and the J segment 5 bases; nucleotides outside the gene matches: 4. The CDR3 extends over 14 amino acids. The germline gives CDR1 SGHTA, CDR2 FQGNSA. The CDR3 DNA reads as TGTGCCAGCAGCTCCCGGGACAGAAATGAAAAACTGTTTTTT. It yields the protein CASSSRDRNEKLFF.

Only one count was recorded for this clone. The genes are TRBV5-4 and TRBJ2-3, with 7 bases lining up with TRBD1. V was clipped by 4 bases and J by 3 bases; unmatched bases: 8. CDR1 is SGHNT, CDR2 YYREEE, per germline (reference sequence). This CDR3 comprises 15 residues. The CDR3 reads CASSTPRGNTDTQYF. The CDR3 DNA is TGTGCCAGCAGCACCCCCAGGGGGAATACAGATACGCAGTATTTT.

This sequence joins TRBV6-2 or TRBV6-3 and TRBJ2-4, with D tentatively TRBD1 (5 bases). Germline CDR1 reads MNHEY; CDR2 reads SVGEGT. V lost 6 bases to trimming and J lost 14 bases, with 26 bases between them. This CDR3 spans 15 amino acids. Here the CDR3 reads CASSHLAGLPPAKYF. The CDR3, as DNA: TGTGCCAGCAGCCACCTCGCAGGGCTACCCCCCGCGAAGTACTTC.

This chain joins TRBV28 and TRBJ1-4; TRBD1 might be the D (6 bases). There are 11 residues in the CDR3. Per the germline V gene, CDR1 is MDHEN and CDR2 is SYDVKM. V was clipped by 11 bases and J by 13 bases, with 17 bases between them. CDR3 amino acids: CAALGGAGLFF. CDR3 coding DNA: TGTGCCGCCCTAGGGGGGGCGGGACTGTTTTTT.

V is TRBV29-1 and J is TRBJ1-4; D is uncertain. This CDR3 has 14 amino acids. The germline CDR1 and CDR2 sequences are SQVTM and ANQGSEA. V was cut by 4 bases and J by 0 bases, with 9 bases left in between. CDR3: CSVGEGATNEKLFF. In DNA form, the CDR3 reads TGCAGCGTTGGGGAGGGAGCAACTAATGAAAAACTGTTTTTT.

The chain carries TRBV19 and TRBJ1-1, with no clear D. The CDR3 sequence is 12 residues long. Trimming cost V 6 bases and J 1 base, with 6 bases left between them. Germline CDR1 LNHDA, CDR2 SQIVND (reference sequence). CDR3 bases: TGTGCCAGTAGACTCCGGAACACTGAAGCTTTCTTT. Translating gives CASRLRNTEAFF.

The chain links TRBV6-6 to TRBJ1-6; a weak D match, TRBD1 (5 bases). The CDR3 extends over 15 amino acids. Germline assignment: CDR1 MNHNY and CDR2 SVGAGI (reference sequence). The V gene lost 0 bases and the J gene lost 4 bases, with 7 bases spanning the gap. In DNA, the CDR3 is TGTGCCAGCAGTTACTCGACAGATTATAATTCACCCCTCCACTTT. Translating gives CASSYSTDYNSPLHF.

The chain has TRBV25-1 and TRBJ1-3; perhaps TRBD1 as D (6 bases). V was cut by 1 base and J by 4 bases, with 11 bases left in between. The CDR3 covers 15 residues. Germline V gene lookup returns CDR1 MGHDK and CDR2 SYGVNS. This CDR3 reads CASSELGGAGNTIYF. The CDR3 DNA is TGTGCCAGCAGTGAATTGGGGGGGGCCGGAAACACCATATATTTT.

The rearrangement joins TRBV19 to TRBJ1-5; 9 bases match TRBD1. CDR3 length: 16 amino acids. Trimming removed 4 bases from V and 1 base from J; junction bases left unmatched: 5. Germline CDR1 reads LNHDA; CDR2 reads SQIVND (reference sequence). The CDR3 spells CASSKGQGRSNQPQHF. The DNA of the CDR3 is TGTGCCAGTAGTAAGGGACAGGGTCGGAGCAATCAGCCCCAGCATTTT. The full variable domain, rest sourced from reference TRBV19 and TRBJ1-5, is DGGITQSPKYLFRKEGQNVTLSCEQNLNHDAMYWYRQDPGQGLRLIYYSQIVNDFQKGDIAEGYSVSREKKESFPLTVTSAQKNPTAFYLCASSKGQGRSNQPQHFGDGTRLSIL.

This chain links TRBV7-2 with TRBJ2-7; 7 positions agree with TRBD2. With 4 bases clipped from V and 2 bases from J, the junction kept 8 bases outside the gene matches. This CDR3 spans 15 amino acids. CDR1 is SGHTA, CDR2 FQGNSA, per germline. DNA of the CDR3: TGTGCCAGCAGCTCACACAGCGGGGAGACCTACGAGCAGTACTTC. Residues: CASSSHSGETYEQYF.

This chain links TRBV28 with TRBJ2-7, with TRBD2 identical over 7 bases. The J segment lost 5 bases and the V segment lost 3 bases, leaving 7 bases of the junction unmatched. The CDR3 loop spans 14 amino acids. Germline V gene sequence: CDR1 MDHEN, CDR2 SYDVKM. CDR3 in DNA: TGTGCCAGCAGTTTGAGTAGGACTAGGAACGAGCAGTACTTC. It encodes CASSLSRTRNEQYF.

This chain connects TRBV5-1 to TRBJ1-6; D is unclear. Germline V gives CDR1 SGHRS, CDR2 YFSETQ. V was shortened by 0 bases and J by 7 bases, with 14 bases between the two germline ends. The CDR3 extends over 16 amino acids. This CDR3 reads CASSLDPGKTNSPLHF. In DNA form, the CDR3 reads TGCGCCAGCAGCTTGGACCCAGGAAAGACGAATTCACCCCTCCACTTT. Based on the CDR3 plus reference TRBV5-1 and TRBJ1-6, the full variable domain is KAGVTQTPRYLIKTRGQQVTLSCSPISGHRSVSWYQQTPGQGLQFLFEYFSETQRNKGNFPGRFSGRQFSNSRSEMNVSTLELGDSALYLCASSLDPGKTNSPLHFGNGTRLTVT.

The rearrangement links TRBV5-8 to TRBJ1-2; D possibly corresponds to TRBD1 (5 bases). From germline, CDR1 is SGHTS and CDR2 YDEGEE. V was trimmed by 4 bases and J by 8 bases, leaving 18 bases between them. The CDR3 runs to 14 residues. CDR3 region: CASSLLFGTGGYTF. CDR3 nucleotides: TGTGCCAGCAGCCTACTCTTTGGGACTGGCGGCTACACCTTC.

CDR3 sequence reads: CASSKGQGYEQYF. CDR3 nucleotide sequence: TGTGCCAGCAGCAAGGGACAGGGGTACGAGCAGTACTTC. V gene TRBV6-6 combines with J gene TRBJ2-7, with TRBD1 matching over 10 bases. The V and J ends lost 6 bases and 4 bases, in that order; junction bases with no gene match: 3. The CDR3 consists of 13 residues. The V gene's germline CDR1 is MNHNY and CDR2 SVGAGI (reference sequence).